This T cell receptor (beta chain) was profiled in a study of blood T cell repertoires in COVID-19. The germline V gene encodes CDR1 MDHEN and CDR2 SYDVKM. V dropped 2 bases and J dropped 4 bases, with 11 bases sitting between them. The CDR3 has 15 residues. As originally analysed: Counts of nucleated cells, estimated from reference gene primer amplification, were obtained. Only in-frame clones appear in the TCRdb table, and some are missing; sequencing was by immunoSEQ multiplex PCR. V and J calls and clone size are those listed in that table; D and trimming were worked out from the DNA. The sample shows around 400,000 clones, about 88% of them seen only once. All enrollees were about 18 to 95 years old and from approximately 24 US areas. Each participant's cohort was designated according to participant-reported clinical history.

The sequenced sample was PBMCs or T cells enriched from blood (not recorded which). The chain is built from TRBV28 and TRBJ1-4; D may be TRBD1 (6 bases). This sequence originates from a woman in her late teens or twenties who had been exposed to COVID-19. Here the CDR3 reads CASSLGQYLNEKLFF. The CDR3, as DNA: TGTGCCAGCAGTTTAGGACAGTATCTTAATGAAAAACTGTTTTTT.